The following is a TCR beta chain sequence with its context. Its specificity is unknown. This specimen belongs to a study of cytomegalovirus exposure and HLA in healthy donors. Trimming cost V 4 bases and J 1 base, with 8 bases left between them. This CDR3 region has 13 residues. Germline CDR1 and CDR2: SGDLS and YYNGEE. Study-wide points: The study found most TCR sequences rare, yet found some public TCRs in many donors. An observed cluster of highly shared sequence variants was recorded as a likely sequencing artifact.

The PCR employed 60 Vbeta primers together with 13 Jbeta primers. Some clones are missing from TCRdb's copy, which holds only in-frame ones; the method was immunoSEQ multiplex PCR. The data contain about 120,000 clones, about 70% of them singletons. The gene calls are TRBV9 and TRBJ1-1; tentative D call: TRBD1 (5 bases). The sequencing sample was made of PBMCs. This clonotype originated in a woman aged 35 to 49 in good health and CMV-seropositive. CDR3 sequence: CASSFGGNTEAFF. As DNA, the CDR3 is TGTGCCAGCAGCTTCGGGGGGAACACTGAAGCTTTCTTT.